These 15 T cell receptor beta chains share one sample of origin, sequenced in a study of shared clonotypes between healthy human individuals. Assay: immunoSEQ multiplex PCR; the TCRdb copy retains only in-frame clones and omits some. In the table there are about 560,000 clones, around 81% of which are singletons. Sequences were obtained from PBMCs. These TCRs come from a woman aged 40 to 50 in good health. Some clones in this sample may be carry-over from other donors' samples.

The chain employs TRBV19 and TRBJ2-7; TRBD2 agrees at 11 bases. With V trimmed by 4 bases and J by 3 bases, 5 bases remained unmatched. CDR3 length: 15 amino acids. Germline values: CDR1 LNHDA, CDR2 SQIVND (reference sequence). CDR3: CASSRPTSGDYEQYF. The CDR3 DNA is TGTGCCAGTAGTAGACCGACTAGCGGGGACTACGAGCAGTACTTC.

V usage is TRBV15 and J usage is TRBJ1-2, with D possibly TRBD1 on 5 matching bases. V gave up 1 base and J gave up 7 bases, with 16 bases separating them. The CDR3 loop spans 15 amino acids. Germline CDR1 and CDR2: LNHNV and YYDKDF (reference sequence). The CDR3 spells CATSRVPGTVGGYTF. Written as DNA, the CDR3 is TGTGCCACCAGCAGAGTTCCTGGGACGGTCGGTGGCTACACCTTC.

This clone was observed once. This rearrangement joins TRBV9 to TRBJ2-3; 11 nucleotides agree with TRBD2. The CDR3 length is 16 residues. CDR1 SGDLS and CDR2 YYNGEE come from the germline V gene. Trimming took 0 bases from V and 5 from J; bases not matched to a gene: 5. The CDR3 loop is CASSVDSGRAIDTQYF. In nucleotides, the CDR3 is TGTGCCAGCAGCGTAGATAGCGGGAGGGCCATAGATACGCAGTATTTT. Drawing the rest from reference TRBV9 and TRBJ2-3, the complete variable domain is DSGVTQTPKHLITATGQRVTLRCSPRSGDLSVYWYQQSLDQGLQFLIQYYNGEERAKGNILERFSAQQFPDLHSELNLSSLELGDSALYFCASSVDSGRAIDTQYFGPGTRLTVL.

As regards this clone: One junction end disagrees with the germline gene, perhaps due to a read error. The rearrangement uses TRBV15 and TRBJ1-2, with 7 bases that match TRBD1. The CDR3 covers 14 residues. Per germline, CDR1 LNHNV and CDR2 YYDKDF (reference sequence). The CDR3: CATSGDRVGFGYTF. The CDR3 DNA reads as TGTGCCACCAGCGGAGACAGGGTCGGGTTCGGCTACACCTTC. Full variable domain (remainder filled in from reference TRBV15 and TRBJ1-2): DAMVIQNPRYQVTQFGKPVTLSCSQTLNHNVMYWYQQKSSQAPKLLFHYYDKDFNNEADTPDNFQSRRPNTSFCFLDIRSPGLGDTAMYLCATSGDRVGFGYTFGSGTRLTVV.

The chain employs TRBV5-1 and TRBJ2-1; possibly TRBD1 for D (5 bases). V lost 4 bases and J 8 bases, leaving 19 bases between the germline ends. The CDR3 totals 15 residues. In germline, CDR1 is SGHRS, CDR2 YFSETQ. CDR3 amino acids: CASSLGQTPGDEQFF. In DNA, the CDR3 is TGCGCCAGCAGCCTAGGACAAACTCCCGGCGATGAGCAGTTCTTC.

Turning to this clone: A read error may produce the germline difference seen at one junction end. V and J are TRBV15 and TRBJ2-3; D gene ambiguous. This CDR3 has 14 residues. Germline V gives CDR1 LNHNV, CDR2 YYDKDF (reference sequence). For the CDR3, the DNA is TGTGTCACCAACTCATTCAACACCCCCGATACGCAGTATTTT. Its translation is CVTNSFNTPDTQYF.

The chain combines TRBV5-1 with TRBJ2-6; 7 bases agree with TRBD1. V trimming: 6 bases; J trimming: 0 bases; junction bases outside the gene matches: 9. The germline V gene encodes CDR1 SGHRS and CDR2 YFSETQ. This CDR3 is built from 17 residues. CDR3 nucleotide sequence: TGCGCCAGCACCGAGGACAGGTTAACCTCTGGGGCCAACGTCCTGACTTTC. This encodes CASTEDRLTSGANVLTF.

The chain joins TRBV5-1 to TRBJ2-3; 7 nucleotides match TRBD2. Trimming at V came to 9 bases and at J to 3 bases, leaving 13 bases not matched to a gene. There are 15 residues in the CDR3. Germline CDR1 reads SGHRS; CDR2 reads YFSETQ. The CDR3 here is CATQPGRGLTDTQYF. The CDR3 DNA is TGCGCCACCCAGCCGGGGAGGGGTCTTACAGATACGCAGTATTTT.

The chain couples TRBV10-2 to TRBJ2-7; 8 positions agree with TRBD2. Germline V lookup: CDR1 WSHSY, CDR2 SAAADI. This CDR3 has 14 residues. J lost 4 bases, V lost 9 bases, and 11 bases had no gene match. DNA for the CDR3: TGCGCCAGTTCGGGGGGGGACGGGGTATACGAGCAGTACTTC. Amino acids: CASSGGDGVYEQYF.

The chain links TRBV10-3 to TRBJ1-1; 9 bases match TRBD1. V lost 4 bases to trimming and J lost 0 bases; unmatched junction nucleotides: 9. Germline-derived CDR1 and CDR2 are ENHRY and SYGVKD. This CDR3 is 17 amino acids long. CDR3 nucleotide sequence: TGTGCCATCAGTGGGAGGGGGACAGGGAGGTTGAACACTGAAGCTTTCTTT. Protein product: CAISGRGTGRLNTEAFF.

The sample holds a few counts of this clone. This CDR3 reads CASSLVGGNYNEQFF. The CDR3 bases are TGTGCCAGCAGCTTAGTAGGCGGAAACTACAATGAGCAGTTCTTC. This sequence joins TRBV7-8 and TRBJ2-1; D gene uncertain. CDR1 is SGHVS, CDR2 FQNEAQ, per germline. This CDR3 comprises 15 residues. V lost 1 base to trimming and J lost 3 bases, with 10 bases between them.

This clone was seen at least ten times. The CDR3 sequence is CAPGGPGVYGYTF. CDR3 sequence (DNA): TGTGCGCCCGGAGGGCCGGGGGTCTATGGCTACACCTTC. The rearrangement links TRBV19 to TRBJ1-2; perhaps TRBD1 as D (5 bases). Germline CDR1 is LNHDA and CDR2 is SQIVND (reference sequence). The CDR3 is made up of 13 amino acids.

The chain combines TRBV4-1 with TRBJ1-1; no firm D call. Trimming removed 4 bases at V and 1 base at J, with 10 bases between. Germline V gene data show CDR1 as MGHRA and CDR2 as YSYEKL. The CDR3 is made up of 14 amino acids. CDR3 in amino acids: CASSPGRENTEAFF. The DNA of the CDR3 is TGCGCCAGCAGCCCAGGACGGGAGAACACTGAAGCTTTCTTT.

The rearrangement links TRBV6-4 to TRBJ2-7; D unclear. Trimming shortened V by 2 bases and J by 3 bases, and 2 bases separated the two germline ends. Per the germline V gene, CDR1 is MRHNA and CDR2 is SNTAGT. The CDR3 is made up of 11 amino acids. The CDR3 spells CASSDSYEQYF. For the CDR3, the DNA is TGTGCCAGCAGTGACAGCTACGAGCAGTACTTC.

For this clone: One end of the junction does not line up with germline, which may come from a read error. As DNA, the CDR3 is TGTGCCAGCAGTTCACTCCAGGGGGGAGGGTATTTT. This codes for CASSSLQGGGYF. This chain joins TRBV28 and TRBJ1-5; 7 nucleotides match TRBD1. CDR3 length: 12 residues. Germline CDR1 MDHEN, CDR2 SYDVKM.